The 26 T cell receptor beta chains listed next were all sequenced from one sample in a study of cytomegalovirus exposure and HLA in healthy donors. In the PCR, 60 Vbeta and 13 Jbeta primers were used. Using immunoSEQ multiplex PCR, the repertoire was profiled, and TCRdb retains in-frame clones only, with some absent. The sample has about 150,000 clones, 70% to 80% seen once; the top ten hold around 3.6%. Sequencing was performed on PBMCs. These TCRs come from a woman between 40 and 50 years old in good health and CMV-seronegative.

The gene calls are TRBV2 and TRBJ1-5; unclear D gene. Germline CDR1 SNHLY, CDR2 FYNNEI. The CDR3 has 15 amino acids. Trimming took off 6 bases at V and 0 bases at J, with 12 bases between the two ends. Written as DNA, the CDR3 is TGTGCCAGCAGAGAGGGCAGGACTAGCAATCAGCCCCAGCATTTT. Protein: CASREGRTSNQPQHF.

This chain uses TRBV5-4 with TRBJ2-5; D is perhaps TRBD1 (5 bases). CDR3 length: 14 residues. V was shortened by 3 bases and J by 7 bases, with 16 bases between the two germline ends. Germline loops: CDR1 SGHNT, CDR2 YYREEE (reference sequence). CDR3 sequence reads: CASSSSEGVLTQYF. The DNA of the CDR3 is TGTGCCAGCAGCTCTTCCGAAGGGGTGCTGACCCAGTACTTC. The full variable domain, completed using reference TRBV5-4 and TRBJ2-5, is ETGVTQSPTHLIKTRGQQVTLRCSSQSGHNTVSWYQQALGQGPQFIFQYYREEENGRGNFPPRFSGLQFPNYSSELNVNALELDDSALYLCASSSSEGVLTQYFGPGTRLLVL.

This clone has only a few counts. The J gene is TRBJ1-2, the V gene TRBV27; TRBD1 is a possible D gene (5 bases). CDR3 length: 13 residues. V was pared by 6 bases and J by 4 bases, with 12 bases between. Germline assignment: CDR1 MNHEY and CDR2 SMNVEV (reference sequence). The CDR3 sequence: CASRAIGVYGYTF. CDR3 bases: TGTGCCAGCAGAGCTATAGGGGTCTATGGCTACACCTTC.

On this clone itself: One junction end does not reproduce the germline sequence, and a read error may be involved. The chain couples TRBV7-6 to TRBJ2-3, with 9 bases that match TRBD2. The CDR3 spans 12 residues. CDR1 and CDR2 from the germline V gene are SGHVS and FNYEAQ. For the CDR3, the DNA is TGTGCCAGCAGCGCCTCCGGGACTAGCCTTTTCTTT. It translates to CASSASGTSLFF. The entire variable domain, with the rest obtained from reference TRBV7-6 and TRBJ2-3, is as follows: GAGVSQSPRYKVTKRGQDVALRCDPISGHVSLYWYRQALGQGPEFLTYFNYEAQQDKSGLPNDRFSAERPEGSISTLTIQRTEQRDSAMYRCASSASGTSLFFGPGTRLTVL.

The rearrangement joins TRBV7-9 to TRBJ2-4; 7 nucleotides match TRBD1. The V segment lost 4 bases and the J segment 8 bases; nucleotides outside the gene matches: 11. From germline, CDR1 is SEHNR and CDR2 FQNEAQ (reference sequence). CDR3 length: 15 residues. The CDR3 DNA follows: TGTGCCAGCAGCTGGACAGGCACCAGGGTGGACATTCAGTACTTC. Its translation is CASSWTGTRVDIQYF.

This chain connects TRBV6-1 to TRBJ1-4; D gene uncertain. This CDR3 spans 14 amino acids. Trimming took 7 bases from V and 0 from J, leaving 9 bases between them. Germline CDR1 MNHNS, CDR2 SASEGT. The CDR3 DNA reads TGTGCCAGCATCAGTCCCGCAACTAATGAAAAACTGTTTTTT. The encoded protein is CASISPATNEKLFF.

This clone has a handful of counts. This chain links TRBV9 with TRBJ1-2; D is perhaps TRBD1 (5 bases). Trimming removed 4 bases from V and 7 bases from J, with 23 bases in between. Germline values: CDR1 SGDLS, CDR2 YYNGEE. The CDR3 loop spans 16 amino acids. The CDR3 is CASSTPGAFGGVGYTF. For the CDR3, the DNA is TGTGCCAGCAGCACACCCGGGGCGTTCGGGGGAGTTGGCTACACCTTC.

The rearrangement uses TRBV5-4 and TRBJ2-5; 7 bases align to TRBD2. Trimming cost V 3 bases and J 2 bases; bases outside gene matches: 7. Per germline, CDR1 SGHNT and CDR2 YYREEE (reference sequence). The CDR3 consists of 15 residues. The CDR3 here is CASSSGLADQETQYF. In nucleotides, the CDR3 is TGTGCCAGCAGCTCAGGTCTAGCGGATCAAGAGACCCAGTACTTC.

This sequence joins TRBV30 and TRBJ1-1, with 8 bases matching TRBD1. The CDR3 is 13 residues long. V lost 1 base, J lost 8 bases, and 6 bases stayed unmatched. Germline CDR1 and CDR2: GTSNPN and SVGIG (reference sequence). As DNA, the CDR3 is TGTGCCTGGAGTGGTACAGGGGGGAAAGAAGCTTTCTTT. It encodes CAWSGTGGKEAFF.

J is TRBJ2-7 and V is TRBV2; D might be TRBD1 (6 bases). The V end was cut by 6 bases, the J end by 5 bases, with 20 bases between. CDR1 is SNHLY and CDR2 is FYNNEI in the germline V gene. CDR3 length: 15 amino acids. DNA for the CDR3: TGTGCCAGCAGACCCGGGACAACCTCTTACCACGAGCAGTACTTC. Protein: CASRPGTTSYHEQYF.

The chain recombines TRBV5-1 with TRBJ2-3; tentative D call: TRBD1 (6 bases). The CDR3 is 14 residues long. Germline values: CDR1 SGHRS, CDR2 YFSETQ. Trimming pared 4 bases from V and 6 bases from J, leaving 15 bases between. Here the CDR3 DNA reads TGCGCCAGCAGCCTCGAGAATACAGGGGATACGCAGTATTTT. Amino acid sequence: CASSLENTGDTQYF.

This chain connects TRBV2 to TRBJ1-5; possibly TRBD1 for D (5 bases). V shed 5 bases and J shed 9 bases, with 11 bases lying between them. CDR1 and CDR2 (germline): SNHLY, FYNNEI. This CDR3 contains 12 residues. The CDR3 nucleotides read TGTGCCAGCAGTTGGGGGGGAGGGCCCCAGCATTTT. It specifies CASSWGGGPQHF. Looking up the rest from reference TRBV2 and TRBJ1-5 gives the full variable domain: EPEVTQTPSHQVTQMGQEVILRCVPISNHLYFYWYRQILGQKVEFLVSFYNNEISEKSEIFDDQFSVERPDGSNFTLKIRSTKLEDSAMYFCASSWGGGPQHFGDGTRLSIL.

The gene calls are TRBV29-1 and TRBJ1-2; the match to TRBD1 covers 7 bases. V was pared by 7 bases and J by 0 bases, with 11 bases of the junction left unmatched. Germline V CDR1 and CDR2: SQVTM, ANQGSEA. CDR3 size: 15 residues. Here the CDR3 reads CSAPLRDSTNYGYTF. For the CDR3, the DNA is TGCAGCGCCCCGTTGAGGGACAGTACTAACTATGGCTACACCTTC.

This sequence joins TRBV29-1 and TRBJ2-1; tentative D call: TRBD1 (6 bases). Germline CDR1 and CDR2: SQVTM and ANQGSEA. Trimming left V 1 base short and J 9 bases short, with 16 bases between. The CDR3 extends over 14 amino acids. CDR3 coding DNA: TGCAGCGTTGAAGTTACAGGGTTCTCGGTTGAGCAGTTCTTC. It translates to CSVEVTGFSVEQFF.

The chain joins TRBV7-9 to TRBJ1-1; possible D gene TRBD1, 6 bases. This CDR3 is 13 amino acids long. Germline CDR1 SEHNR, CDR2 FQNEAQ (reference sequence). Trimming removed 5 bases from V and 4 bases from J, with 11 bases in between. DNA of the CDR3: TGTGCCAGCAGCACACAGGGAGCCACTGAAGCTTTCTTT. Its translation is CASSTQGATEAFF.

This clone was recorded only once. This chain joins TRBV5-1 and TRBJ2-7, with TRBD2 as a possible D gene (5 bases). Germline V lookup: CDR1 SGHRS, CDR2 YFSETQ. The CDR3 sequence is 14 residues long. V was pared by 4 bases and J by 3 bases, with 14 bases between. The CDR3 protein is CASSRPGVGYEQYF. DNA for the CDR3: TGCGCCAGCAGCCGCCCCGGGGTAGGCTACGAGCAGTACTTC.

V is TRBV5-8 and J is TRBJ2-7; 13 bases match TRBD2. V was clipped by 4 bases and J by 2 bases; unmatched bases: 3. Germline V gene sequence: CDR1 SGHTS, CDR2 YDEGEE. This CDR3 comprises 15 residues. The DNA for the CDR3 is TGTGCCAGCAGCCCCGGGACTAGCGGGACCTACGAGCAGTACTTC. Amino acid sequence: CASSPGTSGTYEQYF.

V and J are TRBV2 and TRBJ2-3; a possible D gene is TRBD2 (5 bases). Trimming took off 6 bases at V and 1 base at J, with 14 bases between the two ends. CDR1 and CDR2 from the germline V gene are SNHLY and FYNNEI. The length of the CDR3 is 15 residues. The CDR3 reads CASSPRSGGTDTQYF. CDR3 nucleotides: TGTGCCAGCAGCCCCAGAAGCGGTGGCACAGATACGCAGTATTTT.

This sequence joins TRBV6-4 and TRBJ1-1; a possible D gene is TRBD1 (6 bases). This CDR3 is 14 amino acids long. Germline CDR1 reads MRHNA; CDR2 reads SNTAGT. V lost 3 bases and J 0 bases, leaving 8 bases between the germline ends. The CDR3: CASSEDRLNTEAFF. CDR3 coding DNA: TGTGCCAGCAGTGAGGACAGACTGAACACTGAAGCTTTCTTT.

The gene calls are TRBV7-9 and TRBJ2-1; D is ambiguous. The length of the CDR3 is 10 residues. The germline V gene has CDR1 SEHNR and CDR2 FQNEAQ (reference sequence). Trimming cost V 6 bases and J 8 bases, with 5 bases left between them. The chain's CDR3 is CASSLHEQFF. CDR3 nucleotide sequence: TGTGCCAGCAGTCTCCATGAGCAGTTCTTC.

The chain is built from TRBV9 and TRBJ2-3; 8 positions agree with TRBD1. Losses at the gene ends were 2 bases for V and 0 bases for J; bases not matched to a gene: 5. The CDR3 runs to 16 residues. Germline CDR1 reads SGDLS; CDR2 reads YYNGEE. CDR3 sequence reads: CASSVGTGHSTDTQYF. The CDR3 coding sequence is TGTGCCAGCAGCGTCGGGACAGGACATAGCACAGATACGCAGTATTTT.

This sequence joins TRBV5-1 and TRBJ2-3; no reliable D call. Germline V gives CDR1 SGHRS, CDR2 YFSETQ. With 0 bases removed from V and 0 bases from J, the gap between germline ends came to 11 bases. The CDR3 is 16 amino acids. The chain's CDR3 is CASSLGVVPSTDTQYF. The DNA for the CDR3 is TGCGCCAGCAGCTTGGGCGTGGTGCCTAGCACAGATACGCAGTATTTT.

The chain couples TRBV27 to TRBJ1-5; 7 bases agree with TRBD1. J lost 3 bases, V lost 6 bases, and 5 bases had no gene match. The germline V gene has CDR1 MNHEY and CDR2 SMNVEV (reference sequence). The CDR3 length is 14 residues. The CDR3 region has the DNA TGTGCCAGCAGACAACAGGGGACCAATCAGCCCCAGCATTTT. This encodes CASRQQGTNQPQHF.

J is TRBJ1-5 and V is TRBV5-1; 11 positions agree with TRBD1. Germline CDR1 and CDR2: SGHRS and YFSETQ. The CDR3 is 14 amino acids. The ends lost 4 bases at V and 6 bases at J; junction bases unmatched: 3. The CDR3 DNA follows: TGCGCCAGCAGCCCGGGACAGGGGGGTCAGCCCCAGCATTTT. Translated: CASSPGQGGQPQHF.

The chain uses TRBV27 and TRBJ2-3; TRBD2 agrees at 9 bases. V dropped 8 bases and J dropped 2; count of bases not matched to a gene: 8. Per the germline V gene, CDR1 is MNHEY and CDR2 is SMNVEV (reference sequence). The CDR3 has 15 residues. CDR3 in amino acids: CASLSLAGPTDTQYF. Here the CDR3 DNA reads TGTGCCAGCCTAAGCCTAGCGGGACCCACAGATACGCAGTATTTT.

The sample holds a few counts of this clone. At the DNA level, this CDR3 is encoded by other sequences in the same sample as well. The chain is built from TRBV25-1 and TRBJ1-2; 10 bases agree with TRBD1. Germline V gene data show CDR1 as MGHDK and CDR2 as SYGVNS. The CDR3 covers 14 residues. The junction had 2 bases not matched to a gene; V was cut back by 1 base and J by 6 bases. Here the CDR3 reads CASSESGTGDGYTF. The CDR3 nucleotides read TGTGCCAGCAGTGAATCGGGGACAGGGGATGGCTACACCTTC.